This is a list of T cell receptor beta chains from one sample in a study of blood T cells in healthy people across ages. From the 5' RACE reads, TCRdb called clonotypes with MiXCR, one entry per CDR3 protein. The sample carries about 690,000 distinct CDR3 sequences, approximately 40% recorded once. The sample comprised blood. The receptors originated from an elderly man in good health. The CDR3 runs from the conserved cysteine through the conserved F or W. The D gene is left open where the match is weak. Only part of the rows carry a size: once, few, many, or a class if the clone is expanded.

CDR3 DNA	CDR3 protein	D gene	clone size	J gene	V gene
TGTGCCAGCAGTGGAAAGGACAGGGGCGCAATAGATACGCAGTATTTT	CASSGKDRGAIDTQYF	TRBD1	-	TRBJ2-3	TRBV25-1
TGTGCCAGCAGCTTAGGTGGGACTAGCGGAGAGCAGTTCTTC	CASSLGGTSGEQFF	TRBD2	-	TRBJ2-1	TRBV7-2
TGTGCCAGCAGCTCCCGGACAGGGGGCCACTATGGCTACACCTTC	CASSSRTGGHYGYTF	TRBD1	-	TRBJ1-2	TRBV7-2
TGTGCCAGCAGTCGGCGTACTAGCGGGGGGCGAGAGACCCAGTACTTC	CASSRRTSGGRETQYF	TRBD2	-	TRBJ2-5	TRBV27
TGTGCCAGCAGCTTATTGGAGAGTAATGAAAAACTGTTTTTT	CASSLLESNEKLFF	-	once	TRBJ1-4	TRBV7-2
TGTGCTAGCAGCCTGGGTGGGGCCGATGAGCAGTTCTTC	CASSLGGADEQFF	-	-	TRBJ2-1	TRBV7-7
TGTGCCAGCAGGCGAGCGGCGGCGGAGAACTCCTACGAGCAGTACTTC	CASRRAAAENSYEQYF	-	-	TRBJ2-7	TRBV5-5
TGTGCCAGCAGTTACTCGATTAGGCCGTACGAGCAGTACTTC	CASSYSIRPYEQYF	-	-	TRBJ2-7	TRBV6-2/TRBV6-3
TGCGCCAGCAGCCAAGATAAAGCTCTGGGACAGGGTTCCTACGAGCAGTACTTC	CASSQDKALGQGSYEQYF	TRBD1	-	TRBJ2-7	TRBV4-3
TGCAGTGCTAGAGTGGGGAACACTGAAGCTTTCTTT	CSARVGNTEAFF	-	-	TRBJ1-1	TRBV20-1
TGTACCAGCAGTTCTACAACTAATGAAAAACTGTTTTTT	CTSSSTTNEKLFF	-	-	TRBJ1-4	TRBV12-3/TRBV12-4
TGCAGTGCCTCGGACCTAGCGGGAGAACCGAGCTCCTACAATGAGCAGTTCTTC	CSASDLAGEPSSYNEQFF	TRBD2	many	TRBJ2-1	TRBV20-1
TGTGCCAGCAACCCGGAGGGGGGGCGGGACGAGCAGTACTTC	CASNPEGGRDEQYF	-	-	TRBJ2-7	TRBV5-5
TGTGCCAGCAGCCAATCTATAGCGGTCGGGGAGCTGTTTTTT	CASSQSIAVGELFF	-	-	TRBJ2-2	TRBV3-1
TGTGCCAGCAGCCAAGTCGCGTTAAATTCACCCCTCCACTTT	CASSQVALNSPLHF	-	-	TRBJ1-6	TRBV3-1
TGTGCCAGCAGCCGGGACAGCTACAATCAGCCCCAGCATTTT	CASSRDSYNQPQHF	TRBD1	-	TRBJ1-5	TRBV6-2/TRBV6-3
TGTGCCAGCAGCCCTAGAGGGCGGCCGAACACTGAAGCTTTCTTT	CASSPRGRPNTEAFF	-	-	TRBJ1-1	TRBV5-6
TGCAGTGCTACACAGGACAGGGTGGAGTTGAGTGAGCAGTTCTTC	CSATQDRVELSEQFF	TRBD1	-	TRBJ2-1	TRBV20-1
TGTGCCAGCAGCACTAGCGGGGTACCTCGGGAGCAGTACTTC	CASSTSGVPREQYF	TRBD2	-	TRBJ2-5	TRBV12-3/TRBV12-4
TGTGCCAGCAGACCCGGACGAGCGGGGAGGAACGAGCAGTACTTC	CASRPGRAGRNEQYF	TRBD2	-	TRBJ2-7	TRBV6-2/TRBV6-3
TGTGCCAGCAGTTACAGGGCGGGGGAGACCCAGTACTTC	CASSYRAGETQYF	-	-	TRBJ2-5	TRBV6-2/TRBV6-3
TGTGCCAGCAGCCGGAAGGGCCCCCCGGATGAAAAACTGTTTTTT	CASSRKGPPDEKLFF	-	-	TRBJ1-4	TRBV3-1
TGTGCCAGCAGTGAATCTATGACAGAGCGCACAGATACGCAGTATTTT	CASSESMTERTDTQYF	-	-	TRBJ2-3	TRBV25-1
TGTGCCAGTAGTATAGATCTGGCAGAGATAAGAAACAATCAGCCCCAGCATTTT	CASSIDLAEIRNNQPQHF	-	-	TRBJ1-5	TRBV19
TGCGCCAGCAGCCTCCAGACGACAGGGACCAACAATGAGCAGTACTTC	CASSLQTTGTNNEQYF	TRBD1	-	TRBJ2-7	TRBV4-3
TGTGCCACACGGACAGGCTACGAGCAGTACTTC	CATRTGYEQYF	TRBD1	few	TRBJ2-7	TRBV7-2
TGTGCCAGCAGCCAAAATAAGCTGGCGGGCGACGACTACGAGCAGTACTTC	CASSQNKLAGDDYEQYF	-	few	TRBJ2-7	TRBV3-1
TGTGCCAGCAGCTTCAACGCCCGTGGCTCTGGGGCCAACGTCCTGACTTTC	CASSFNARGSGANVLTF	-	few	TRBJ2-6	TRBV7-2
TGTGCCGCCAGCAGAGCTGGCAAATACAATGAGCAGTTCTTC	CAASRAGKYNEQFF	-	-	TRBJ2-1	TRBV15
TGTGCCAGCAGTTTAGCGGCAACCTCCCAAGAGACCCAGTACTTC	CASSLAATSQETQYF	-	-	TRBJ2-5	TRBV12-3/TRBV12-4
TGTGCCAGCACACGGGACAGAGCTTCCTACGAGCAGTACTTC	CASTRDRASYEQYF	TRBD1	-	TRBJ2-7	TRBV3-1
TGCAGTGCTGGGGAGACTAGCGGGTACGGGGAGCAGTTCTTC	CSAGETSGYGEQFF	TRBD2	few	TRBJ2-1	TRBV20-1
TGTGCCAGCAGTTTGCCCGGGAGTTTGCGAGAGACCCAGTACTTC	CASSLPGSLRETQYF	-	few	TRBJ2-5	TRBV28
TGCAGTGCAGGGACGGAGACCCAGTACTTC	CSAGTETQYF	-	-	TRBJ2-5	TRBV20-1
TGTGCCAGCAAGTGGACTAGCAGTTACGAGCAGTACTTC	CASKWTSSYEQYF	TRBD2	few	TRBJ2-7	TRBV6-1
TGTGCCAGCTCACCAGGGCACGAAGAGACCCAGTACTTC	CASSPGHEETQYF	-	-	TRBJ2-5	TRBV18
TGCGCCAGCAGTGAGCTCCAAACTAGCGGGAGAGCAGATACGCAGTATTTT	CASSELQTSGRADTQYF	TRBD2	-	TRBJ2-3	TRBV10-1